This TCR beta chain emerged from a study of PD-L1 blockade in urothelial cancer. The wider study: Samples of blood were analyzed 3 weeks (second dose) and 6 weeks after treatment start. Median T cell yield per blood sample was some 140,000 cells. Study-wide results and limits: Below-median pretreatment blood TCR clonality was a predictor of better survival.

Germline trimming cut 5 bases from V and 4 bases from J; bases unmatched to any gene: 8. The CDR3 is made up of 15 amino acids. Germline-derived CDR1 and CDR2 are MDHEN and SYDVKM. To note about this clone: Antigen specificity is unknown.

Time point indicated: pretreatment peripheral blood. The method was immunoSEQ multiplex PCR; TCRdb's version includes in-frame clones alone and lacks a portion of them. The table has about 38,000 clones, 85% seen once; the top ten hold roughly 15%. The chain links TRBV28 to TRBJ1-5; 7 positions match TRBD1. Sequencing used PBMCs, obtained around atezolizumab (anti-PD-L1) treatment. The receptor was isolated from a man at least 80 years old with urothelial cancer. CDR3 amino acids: CASSPRQGWNQPQHF. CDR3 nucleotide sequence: TGTGCCAGCAGTCCCCGACAGGGTTGGAATCAGCCCCAGCATTTT.